These 6 T cell receptor beta chains were all obtained from the same sample, sequenced in a study of T cells in Graves' hyperthyroidism and ophthalmopathy. Amplification of TCR beta CDR3 regions was performed using RNA transcripts as template. The TCR CDR3 was amplified in a first-round RT-PCR using the HTBI primer set. One entry per CDR3 protein, called by TCRdb with MiXCR from the multiplex PCR reads. The top ten hold roughly 7.7% of the sample, which has 640,000 or so distinct CDR3 sequences, approximately 15% seen once. The sample was blood. These receptors all stem from a woman younger than 30 with Graves' ophthalmopathy.

This clonotype was seen a few times. The V and J genes are TRBV6-1 and TRBJ2-1; D is uncertain. V lost 5 bases and J lost 9, with 11 bases in between. The germline gives CDR1 MNHNS, CDR2 SASEGT. The CDR3 consists of 12 residues. CDR3 in DNA: TGTGCCAGCAGTAGCATCTCTAGTGAGCAGTTCTTC. This translates into CASSSISSEQFF.

This clonotype was recorded a few times. The rearrangement uses TRBV5-1 and TRBJ1-2; 7 nucleotides agree with TRBD1. The junction had 8 bases not matched to a gene; V was cut back by 4 bases and J by 5 bases. The CDR3 covers 14 residues. CDR1 is SGHRS and CDR2 is YFSETQ in the germline V gene. CDR3 sequence (DNA): TGCGCCAGCAGCCCCGAGGGGGCAGAGTATGGCTACACCTTC. This codes for CASSPEGAEYGYTF.

Many counts were recorded for this clonotype. The V gene is TRBV29-1, the J gene TRBJ2-7, with TRBD1 matching over 7 bases. The CDR3 totals 13 residues. The trim removed 6 bases at V and 2 bases at J, leaving 7 bases unmatched. CDR1 and CDR2 (germline): SQVTM, ANQGSEA. DNA of the CDR3: TGCAGCGTCACTTGGACAGGAACCTACGAGCAGTACTTC. It specifies CSVTWTGTYEQYF.

This clonotype has a handful of counts. The chain recombines TRBV3-1 with TRBJ2-7; D is unresolved. This CDR3 contains 12 residues. CDR1 is LGHDT, CDR2 YNNKEL, per germline (reference sequence). V dropped 4 bases and J dropped 9 bases, with 13 bases sitting between them. The CDR3 is CASSRDRVGQYF. The CDR3 DNA reads as TGTGCCAGCAGCCGAGATAGGGTTGGGCAGTACTTC.

Many counts were recorded for this clonotype. The chain recombines TRBV28 with TRBJ1-5; TRBD1 matches at 9 bases. The CDR3 sequence is 16 residues long. Trimming took 2 bases from V and 0 from J; bases not matched to a gene: 2. Germline V lookup: CDR1 MDHEN, CDR2 SYDVKM. The CDR3 is CASSLGQGPSNQPQHF. Written as DNA, the CDR3 is TGTGCCAGCAGTTTAGGACAGGGGCCTAGCAATCAGCCCCAGCATTTT. Combining the CDR3 with reference TRBV28 and TRBJ1-5 gives the whole variable domain DVKVTQSSRYLVKRTGEKVFLECVQDMDHENMFWYRQDPGLGLRLIYFSYDVKMKEKGDIPEGYSVSREKKERFSLILESASTNQTSMYLCASSLGQGPSNQPQHFGDGTRLSIL.

This clonotype has a count of ten or more. The V gene is TRBV5-1, the J gene TRBJ2-3; D not resolved. This CDR3 contains 15 residues. Per the germline V gene, CDR1 is SGHRS and CDR2 is YFSETQ. The V end was cut by 0 bases, the J end by 2 bases, with 10 bases between. This chain's CDR3 is CASSLGTDPTDTQYF. CDR3 coding DNA: TGCGCCAGCAGCTTGGGAACGGACCCCACAGATACGCAGTATTTT.